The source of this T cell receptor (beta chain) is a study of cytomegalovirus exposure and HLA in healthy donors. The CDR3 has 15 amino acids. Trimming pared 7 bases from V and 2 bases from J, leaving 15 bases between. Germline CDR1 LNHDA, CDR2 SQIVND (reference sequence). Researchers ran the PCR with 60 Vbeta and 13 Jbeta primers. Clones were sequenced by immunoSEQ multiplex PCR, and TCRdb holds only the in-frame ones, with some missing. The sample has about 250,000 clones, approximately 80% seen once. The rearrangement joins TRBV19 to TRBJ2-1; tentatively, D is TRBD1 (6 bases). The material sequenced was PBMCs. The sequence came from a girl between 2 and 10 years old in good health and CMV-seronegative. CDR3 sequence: CASKQGLSTYNEQFF. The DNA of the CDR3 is TGTGCCAGTAAGCAGGGGCTGTCTACCTACAATGAGCAGTTCTTC. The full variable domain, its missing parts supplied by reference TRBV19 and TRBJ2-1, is DGGITQSPKYLFRKEGQNVTLSCEQNLNHDAMYWYRQDPGQGLRLIYYSQIVNDFQKGDIAEGYSVSREKKESFPLTVTSAQKNPTAFYLCASKQGLSTYNEQFFGPGTRLTVL.